These T cell receptor beta chains were read from a single sample in a study of shared clonotypes between healthy human individuals. Some clones are missing from TCRdb's copy, which holds only in-frame ones; the method was immunoSEQ multiplex PCR. The profile shows hundreds of thousands of clones, around 72% of them singletons. The sample comprised memory CD4+ T cells sorted from blood. These receptors all stem from a woman aged 30 to 39 in good health. The CDR3 runs from the conserved cysteine through the conserved F or W. A D gene is named only where the DNA matches it firmly. Part of the rows lack a size; the others show once, few, many or a class for expanded clones.

j_call: TRBJ1-1; clone_size: once; d_call: NA; v_call: TRBV6-1; cdr3_aa: CASSELGQGSEAFF; cdr3_nt: TGTGCCAGCAGTGAACTCGGTCAAGGGAGTGAAGCTTTCTTT
j_call: TRBJ1-5; clone_size: NA; d_call: NA; v_call: TRBV30; cdr3_aa: CAWSQGSNQPQHF; cdr3_nt: TGTGCCTGGAGTCAAGGGAGCAATCAGCCCCAGCATTTT
j_call: TRBJ1-1; clone_size: NA; d_call: NA; v_call: TRBV6-5; cdr3_aa: CASSKRDTRGTEAFF; cdr3_nt: TGTGCCAGCAGTAAAAGGGACACGAGGGGCACTGAAGCTTTCTTT
j_call: TRBJ2-7; clone_size: NA; d_call: NA; v_call: TRBV2; cdr3_aa: CASSYTSYEQYF; cdr3_nt: TGTGCCAGCAGTTATACTAGTTACGAGCAGTACTTC
j_call: TRBJ1-3; clone_size: NA; d_call: NA; v_call: TRBV5-6; cdr3_aa: CASSRGPGNTIYF; cdr3_nt: TGTGCCAGCAGCCGGGGGCCTGGAAACACCATATATTTT
j_call: TRBJ2-1; clone_size: NA; d_call: TRBD2; v_call: TRBV7-2; cdr3_aa: CASSLDAGGYNEQFF; cdr3_nt: TGTGCCAGCAGCTTAGATGCGGGAGGGTACAATGAGCAGTTCTTC
j_call: TRBJ2-3; clone_size: once; d_call: TRBD2; v_call: TRBV5-1; cdr3_aa: CASGPGLAGTDTQYF; cdr3_nt: TGCGCCAGCGGACCGGGACTAGCGGGAACAGATACGCAGTATTTT
j_call: TRBJ2-2; clone_size: NA; d_call: NA; v_call: TRBV2; cdr3_aa: CASNLGTGELFF; cdr3_nt: TGTGCCAGCAACCTGGGCACCGGGGAGCTGTTTTTT
j_call: TRBJ2-1; clone_size: NA; d_call: NA; v_call: TRBV5-8; cdr3_aa: CASSFDLRKYNEQFF; cdr3_nt: TGTGCCAGCAGCTTCGATCTCAGAAAATACAATGAGCAGTTCTTC
j_call: TRBJ2-1; clone_size: NA; d_call: NA; v_call: TRBV5-1; cdr3_aa: CASSELYNEQFF; cdr3_nt: TGCGCCAGCAGTGAGTTATACAATGAGCAGTTCTTC
j_call: TRBJ2-2; clone_size: NA; d_call: TRBD2; v_call: TRBV19; cdr3_aa: CASSSRIGSGSAGELFF; cdr3_nt: TGTGCCAGTAGTTCGAGGATCGGTAGCGGGAGCGCCGGGGAGCTGTTTTTT
j_call: TRBJ2-5; clone_size: NA; d_call: TRBD2; v_call: TRBV5-1; cdr3_aa: CASSSRLAGGEGETQYF; cdr3_nt: TGCGCCAGCAGCTCTCGACTAGCGGGAGGTGAGGGAGAGACCCAGTACTTC
j_call: TRBJ2-7; clone_size: NA; d_call: NA; v_call: TRBV28; cdr3_aa: CASTWSGMTYEQYF; cdr3_nt: TGTGCCAGCACCTGGTCAGGTATGACCTACGAGCAGTACTTC
j_call: TRBJ2-1; clone_size: many; d_call: NA; v_call: TRBV5-1; cdr3_aa: CASSVDSSSYNEQFF; cdr3_nt: TGCGCCAGCAGCGTGGACTCTAGCTCCTACAATGAGCAGTTCTTC
j_call: TRBJ2-1; clone_size: once; d_call: TRBD2; v_call: TRBV5-8; cdr3_aa: CASSPGTSGMVDGVDEQFF; cdr3_nt: TGTGCCAGCAGCCCCGGGACTAGCGGGATGGTTGACGGGGTGGATGAGCAGTTCTTC
j_call: TRBJ1-1; clone_size: NA; d_call: NA; v_call: TRBV7-9; cdr3_aa: CASSLEQDTEAFF; cdr3_nt: TGTGCCAGCAGCCTAGAACAGGACACTGAAGCTTTCTTT
j_call: TRBJ2-7; clone_size: NA; d_call: NA; v_call: TRBV5-1; cdr3_aa: CASRRQENYEQYF; cdr3_nt: TGCGCCAGCAGAAGACAGGAGAACTACGAGCAGTACTTC
j_call: TRBJ2-7; clone_size: NA; d_call: NA; v_call: TRBV5-1; cdr3_aa: CASSLGGYYEQYF; cdr3_nt: TGCGCCAGCAGCTTGGGGGGTTATTACGAGCAGTACTTC
j_call: TRBJ2-5; clone_size: NA; d_call: TRBD1; v_call: TRBV9; cdr3_aa: CASTRGQGARLETQYF; cdr3_nt: TGTGCCAGCACCCGGGGACAGGGGGCGCGATTAGAGACCCAGTACTTC
j_call: TRBJ2-5; clone_size: NA; d_call: NA; v_call: TRBV14; cdr3_aa: CASSPRTGETQYF; cdr3_nt: TGTGCCAGCAGCCCCCGGACGGGGGAGACCCAGTACTTC
j_call: TRBJ2-7; clone_size: NA; d_call: NA; v_call: TRBV5-4; cdr3_aa: CASSLASRARYSSEQYF; cdr3_nt: TGTGCCAGCAGCTTGGCGAGTAGGGCTAGGTATTCCTCCGAGCAGTACTTC
j_call: TRBJ2-2; clone_size: once; d_call: TRBD2; v_call: TRBV9; cdr3_aa: CASSAGEGLLGELFF; cdr3_nt: TGTGCCAGCAGCGCTGGGGAGGGGCTCCTCGGGGAGCTGTTTTTT
j_call: TRBJ2-1; clone_size: NA; d_call: NA; v_call: TRBV19; cdr3_aa: CASGVAHWKNEQFF; cdr3_nt: TGTGCCAGTGGAGTGGCGCACTGGAAGAATGAGCAGTTCTTC
j_call: TRBJ1-6; clone_size: NA; d_call: TRBD1; v_call: TRBV5-1; cdr3_aa: CASSHGQEHSPLHF; cdr3_nt: TGCGCCAGCAGCCATGGACAGGAGCATTCACCCCTCCACTTT
j_call: TRBJ2-6; clone_size: NA; d_call: NA; v_call: TRBV15; cdr3_aa: CATSKEDSGANVLTF; cdr3_nt: TGTGCCACCAGCAAGGAGGACTCTGGGGCCAACGTCCTGACTTTC
j_call: TRBJ1-2; clone_size: NA; d_call: TRBD1; v_call: TRBV6-6; cdr3_aa: CASREGQNNYGYTF; cdr3_nt: TGTGCCAGCAGAGAGGGACAGAATAACTATGGCTACACCTTC
j_call: TRBJ2-7; clone_size: NA; d_call: TRBD2; v_call: TRBV5-1; cdr3_aa: CASSINSGSPHEQYF; cdr3_nt: TGCGCCAGCAGCATCAATAGCGGGAGTCCCCACGAGCAGTACTTC
j_call: TRBJ2-5; clone_size: NA; d_call: TRBD2; v_call: TRBV30; cdr3_aa: CASTSLAGAETQYF; cdr3_nt: TGTGCCTCGACCTCGCTAGCGGGAGCAGAGACCCAGTACTTC
j_call: TRBJ1-1; clone_size: NA; d_call: TRBD1; v_call: TRBV27; cdr3_aa: CASSLYRGKAFF; cdr3_nt: TGTGCCAGCAGTTTATACAGGGGTAAAGCTTTCTTT
j_call: TRBJ2-3; clone_size: NA; d_call: NA; v_call: TRBV27; cdr3_aa: CASSFSPGSGDTQYF; cdr3_nt: TGTGCCAGCAGTTTTTCCCCAGGGTCTGGAGATACGCAGTATTTT
j_call: TRBJ1-3; clone_size: NA; d_call: NA; v_call: TRBV6-1; cdr3_aa: CASRPFRGTGNTIYF; cdr3_nt: TGTGCCAGCCGGCCTTTTAGGGGGACTGGAAACACCATATATTTT
j_call: TRBJ1-1; clone_size: few; d_call: TRBD1; v_call: TRBV7-9; cdr3_aa: CASSFRDRGEAFF; cdr3_nt: TGTGCCAGCAGCTTCCGGGACAGGGGGGAAGCTTTCTTT
j_call: TRBJ2-5; clone_size: NA; d_call: TRBD2; v_call: TRBV27; cdr3_aa: CASSLMGAGGETQYF; cdr3_nt: TGTGCCAGCAGTTTAATGGGAGCGGGGGGGGAGACCCAGTACTTC
j_call: TRBJ2-1; clone_size: NA; d_call: NA; v_call: TRBV7-8; cdr3_aa: CASSLGDGDNEQFF; cdr3_nt: TGTGCCAGCAGCTTAGGGGACGGTGACAATGAGCAGTTCTTC
j_call: TRBJ2-1; clone_size: NA; d_call: NA; v_call: TRBV10-1; cdr3_aa: CASSPSGFDPLDEQFF; cdr3_nt: TGCGCCAGCAGCCCAAGCGGGTTTGATCCCTTGGATGAGCAGTTCTTC
j_call: TRBJ2-7; clone_size: NA; d_call: TRBD1; v_call: TRBV6-6; cdr3_aa: CASKDRASYEQYF; cdr3_nt: TGTGCCAGCAAAGACAGGGCGTCCTACGAGCAGTACTTC
j_call: TRBJ1-2; clone_size: NA; d_call: NA; v_call: TRBV7-2; cdr3_aa: CASSLGGAGNYGYTF; cdr3_nt: TGTGCCAGCAGCTTAGGGGGTGCGGGGAACTATGGCTACACCTTC
j_call: TRBJ1-5; clone_size: NA; d_call: NA; v_call: TRBV19; cdr3_aa: CASSRMGSWGNQPQHF; cdr3_nt: TGTGCCAGTAGCAGGATGGGCAGTTGGGGCAATCAGCCCCAGCATTTT
j_call: TRBJ2-7; clone_size: NA; d_call: TRBD1; v_call: TRBV11-2; cdr3_aa: CASSLVLGQGGHEQYF; cdr3_nt: TGTGCCAGCAGCTTAGTTTTGGGACAGGGGGGCCACGAGCAGTACTTC
j_call: TRBJ2-3; clone_size: NA; d_call: NA; v_call: TRBV5-1; cdr3_aa: CASSLERDTQYF; cdr3_nt: TGCGCCAGCAGCTTGGAACGGGATACGCAGTATTTT
j_call: TRBJ1-2; clone_size: once; d_call: TRBD1; v_call: TRBV19; cdr3_aa: CASQDRTYGYTF; cdr3_nt: TGTGCCAGTCAGGACAGGACCTATGGCTACACCTTC